This TCR beta chain originates from a study of identical twins. Notes on the study in general: Partly confounded zero-insertion analyses could result from invariant MAIT and iNKT cells.

About this clonotype itself: The antigen is not known.

MiXCR, applied by TCRdb to the 5' RACE reads, yields one record per CDR3 protein. There are about 520,000 distinct CDR3 sequences in the sample; 22% occur only once, and around 0.9% lies in the top ten. Germline V gene sequence: CDR1 KGHSH, CDR2 LQKENI. The CDR3 spans 14 residues. Germline trimming cut 3 bases from V and 10 bases from J; bases unmatched to any gene: 8. The same specimen was also included in a second study, on T cells expressing NK-cell markers. According to that study: Topping the CD3+CD56-NKG2C+ fraction as well were these clonotypes, in a few donors.

This TCR came from a woman in her late teens or twenties in good health. The chain uses TRBV18 and TRBJ2-1, with TRBD2 matching over 8 bases. The specimen sequenced was CD4+ T cells sorted from blood. The CDR3 DNA follows: TGTGCCAGCTCACCCCGGCGGGGGGCCTGGGAGCAGTTCTTC. This sequence encodes CASSPRRGAWEQFF.